This T cell receptor (beta chain) was found in a study of blood T cells in healthy people across ages. CDR1 and CDR2 (germline): ENHRY, SYGVKD. The CDR3 is 13 amino acids. V was pared by 10 bases and J by 0 bases, with 11 bases between. Then a second PCR, running about 6 to 12 cycles, was carried out with a sample-barcoded 5' primer and a J-beta primer mix. TCRdb re-called the 5' RACE reads with MiXCR, one entry per CDR3 protein. Counted here are about 930,000 distinct CDR3 sequences, around 29% occurring once; the ten biggest clones make up roughly 10%. Another study also made use of these data, one on T cells of mothers and their children.

The chain links TRBV10-3 to TRBJ2-3; possible D gene TRBD1, 5 bases. Sequences were obtained from blood. The receptor's source is a woman in her 40s in good health. As DNA, the CDR3 is TGTGCCACCGGACAACATAGCACAGATACGCAGTATTTT. Protein: CATGQHSTDTQYF.